The 32 T cell receptor beta chains below come from one sample, sequenced in a study of shared clonotypes between healthy human individuals. Here immunoSEQ multiplex PCR was the method, and the copy in TCRdb shows in-frame clones only, minus some. The sample includes a few hundred thousand clones, around 70% seen only once; the top ten take more than 9%. Sequences were obtained from memory CD4+ T cells sorted from blood. Documented subset: CD45RA-negative fraction. Receptors were obtained from a man under 40 in good health.

This clone came up a few times. The V call is TRBV7-8, the J call TRBJ2-5; 15 bases agree with TRBD2. The trim removed 1 base at V and 4 bases at J, leaving 4 bases unmatched. Per the germline V gene, CDR1 is SGHVS and CDR2 is FQNEAQ. This CDR3 contains 17 residues. The CDR3 nucleotides are TGTGCCAGCAGCTTAGGGACTAGCGGGAGGGTCGGAGAGACCCAGTACTTC. Protein product: CASSLGTSGRVGETQYF.

This clone was recorded once. The chain is built from TRBV9 and TRBJ1-2; 7 positions agree with TRBD1. V gave up 3 bases and J gave up 4 bases; unmatched junction bases: 9. Germline CDR1 reads SGDLS; CDR2 reads YYNGEE. The CDR3 totals 15 residues. CDR3 region: CASSAQPQGVYGYTF. The DNA of the CDR3 is TGTGCCAGCAGCGCTCAACCCCAGGGGGTCTATGGCTACACCTTC. Supplemented by reference TRBV9 and TRBJ1-2, the full variable domain reads DSGVTQTPKHLITATGQRVTLRCSPRSGDLSVYWYQQSLDQGLQFLIQYYNGEERAKGNILERFSAQQFPDLHSELNLSSLELGDSALYFCASSAQPQGVYGYTFGSGTRLTVV.

The chain employs TRBV30 and TRBJ2-3, with 14 bases fitting TRBD2. This CDR3 has 13 amino acids. Germline V lookup: CDR1 GTSNPN, CDR2 SVGIG (reference sequence). The V gene end was trimmed by 8 bases and the J gene end by 9 bases; junction bases not matched to a gene: 7. CDR3 DNA sequence: TGTGCCGGAAGACTAGCGGGAGGGCGGACGCAGTATTTT. It is translated as CAGRLAGGRTQYF.

The gene calls are TRBV6-5 and TRBJ2-7, with 8 nucleotides matching TRBD2. Losses at the gene ends were 6 bases for V and 3 bases for J; bases not matched to a gene: 7. The CDR3 totals 14 residues. Per the germline V gene, CDR1 is MNHEY and CDR2 is SVGAGI. CDR3 coding DNA: TGTGCCAGCAGCCCGGGACTAGTCTTCTACGAGCAGTACTTC. It is translated as CASSPGLVFYEQYF.

The chain employs TRBV6-5 and TRBJ1-2; weak D call: TRBD1 (6 bases). The CDR3 covers 16 residues. Trimming left V 1 base short and J 2 bases short, with 14 bases between. Germline V gene sequence: CDR1 MNHEY, CDR2 SVGAGI. CDR3 sequence (DNA): TGTGCCAGCAGTTACTACCCGGGACATACGAACTATGGCTACACCTTC. Residues: CASSYYPGHTNYGYTF.

Concerning this clone itself: Given a far larger clone just one base away, this is likely a sequencing read error. The V and J genes are TRBV5-4 and TRBJ2-1, with TRBD2 as a possible D gene (5 bases). Germline loops: CDR1 SGHNT, CDR2 YYREEE (reference sequence). This CDR3 region has 16 residues. The CDR3 nucleotides are TGTGCCAGCAGCTTTTCGAGGGTTCGGTCCGCCAATGAGCAGCTCTTC. It codes for CASSFSRVRSANEQLF.

This rearrangement joins TRBV28 to TRBJ1-1, with a possible D match to TRBD1 (6 bases). The ends were cut back, 5 bases at V and 11 bases at J, with 15 bases in the middle. This CDR3 comprises 12 residues. Germline assignment: CDR1 MDHEN and CDR2 SYDVKM. The CDR3 DNA is TGTGCCAGCAGTGCCACAGGGTTAGGGGCTTTCTTT. Protein sequence: CASSATGLGAFF.

The chain uses TRBV7-2 and TRBJ2-3; perhaps TRBD2 as D (7 bases). The V end lost 5 bases, the J end lost 1 base, and 19 bases lay between the germline ends. Germline V gene data show CDR1 as SGHTA and CDR2 as FQGNSA. This CDR3 spans 17 amino acids. The CDR3 coding sequence is TGTGCCAGCAGCCGTGGGGGGGGGCTGAGAGGCACAGATACGCAGTATTTT. This translates into CASSRGGGLRGTDTQYF.

This clone appeared many times. The chain has TRBV7-8 and TRBJ2-3; 9 bases map to TRBD1. Per the germline V gene, CDR1 is SGHVS and CDR2 is FQNEAQ. V shed 5 bases and J 14 bases; nucleotides not matched to a gene: 8. This CDR3 region has 12 residues. The CDR3: CASSLDRGRGYF. The CDR3 DNA reads TGTGCCAGCAGCCTCGACAGGGGGAGAGGGTATTTT.

The chain recombines TRBV7-8 with TRBJ2-5; 13 bases are a match to TRBD2. The V gene's germline CDR1 is SGHVS and CDR2 FQNEAQ. This CDR3 has 15 residues. Trimming at V came to 3 bases and at J to 4 bases, leaving 2 bases not matched to a gene. CDR3 sequence: CASSFRTSGRETQYF. CDR3 DNA sequence: TGTGCCAGCAGCTTTAGGACTAGCGGGAGAGAGACCCAGTACTTC.

This clone was counted between two and nine times. The same CDR3 is also encoded by other DNA sequences in this sample. The chain recombines TRBV7-2 with TRBJ2-5; 12 bases are shared with TRBD2. The CDR3 contains 16 residues. Per the germline V gene, CDR1 is SGHTA and CDR2 is FQGNSA. J gave up 2 bases and V 1 base, and 2 bases lay outside the gene matches. The CDR3 DNA follows: TGTGCCAGCAGCTTAGGGCTAGCGGGAGGGCAAGAGACCCAGTACTTC. Amino acid sequence: CASSLGLAGGQETQYF.

This clone was counted once. The chain joins TRBV5-1 to TRBJ1-1; D gene ambiguous. The ends were cut back, 5 bases at V and 2 bases at J, with 10 bases in the middle. The CDR3 runs 13 residues. Germline V gives CDR1 SGHRS, CDR2 YFSETQ. The CDR3 loop is CASSPDPNTEAFF. DNA for the CDR3: TGCGCCAGCAGTCCGGACCCAAACACTGAAGCTTTCTTT.

This chain joins TRBV7-9 and TRBJ2-1; 7 bases map to TRBD1. V dropped 6 bases and J dropped 5; count of bases not matched to a gene: 10. The CDR3 has 15 amino acids. The germline V gene encodes CDR1 SEHNR and CDR2 FQNEAQ (reference sequence). The CDR3 sequence: CASSFVPGQNNEQFF. The CDR3, as DNA: TGTGCCAGCAGTTTCGTACCGGGACAGAACAATGAGCAGTTCTTC.

This rearrangement joins TRBV25-1 to TRBJ2-6, with TRBD1 matching over 7 bases. This CDR3 has 15 amino acids. Germline V gene lookup returns CDR1 MGHDK and CDR2 SYGVNS. The J segment lost 4 bases and the V segment lost 3 bases, leaving 3 bases of the junction unmatched. CDR3 loop: CASSETGSGANVLTF. CDR3 sequence (DNA): TGTGCCAGCAGTGAGACAGGGTCCGGGGCCAACGTCCTGACTTTC.

Only one count was recorded for this clone. The chain recombines TRBV28 with TRBJ2-7; 8 bases map to TRBD2. V lost 7 bases to trimming and J lost 5 bases; unmatched junction nucleotides: 7. Looked up from germline, CDR1 is MDHEN and CDR2 is SYDVKM. This CDR3 contains 13 residues. In nucleotides, the CDR3 is TGTGCCAGCAAACGACGGGAGGGCAACGAGCAGTACTTC. Its protein product is CASKRREGNEQYF.

This clone came up once. The chain employs TRBV6-1 and TRBJ2-7; D may be TRBD2 (5 bases). From germline, CDR1 is MNHNS and CDR2 SASEGT. This CDR3 region has 12 residues. V lost 10 bases and J lost 2, with 12 bases in between. CDR3 residues: CATGFGTYEQYF. Here the CDR3 DNA reads TGTGCCACTGGATTCGGGACCTACGAGCAGTACTTC.

This rearrangement joins TRBV7-2 to TRBJ1-1, with D hard to call. Trimming took 1 base from V and 3 from J, leaving 9 bases between them. The CDR3 is 14 residues long. The V gene's germline CDR1 is SGHTA and CDR2 FQGNSA. CDR3 region: CASSLGTWDTEAFF. CDR3 nucleotides: TGTGCCAGCAGCTTAGGGACGTGGGACACTGAAGCTTTCTTT.

The chain combines TRBV5-4 with TRBJ2-7; TRBD1 matches at 9 bases. CDR1 is SGHNT, CDR2 YYREEE, per germline (reference sequence). This CDR3 has 13 amino acids. After removal of 4 bases from V and 3 bases from J, the junction contained 2 bases not matched to a gene. As DNA, the CDR3 is TGTGCCAGCAGCCAGGACAGGGGCTACGAGCAGTACTTC. The encoded protein is CASSQDRGYEQYF.

The chain combines TRBV29-1 with TRBJ2-3; D may match TRBD1 or TRBD2 (5 bases each). V lost 3 bases, J lost 4 bases, and 14 bases lay in between. The CDR3 has 14 residues. Germline V gene sequence: CDR1 SQVTM, CDR2 ANQGSEA. The CDR3 is CSVEGERESDTQYF. In DNA form, the CDR3 reads TGCAGCGTTGAGGGGGAAAGGGAGTCAGATACGCAGTATTTT.

CDR3 coding DNA: TGTGCCAGCAGCTTAATGGGGGAAGTTCGAAACTATGGCTACACCTTC. Translating gives CASSLMGEVRNYGYTF. This chain joins TRBV7-9 and TRBJ1-2; perhaps TRBD1 as D (5 bases). The CDR3 is 16 amino acids. Trimming cost V 2 bases and J 2 bases, with 15 bases left between them. The germline gives CDR1 SEHNR, CDR2 FQNEAQ (reference sequence).

The chain employs TRBV7-2 and TRBJ1-1, with 8 bases lining up with TRBD1. Looked up from germline, CDR1 is SGHTA and CDR2 is FQGNSA. The CDR3 sequence is 13 residues long. V lost 6 bases, J lost 4 bases, and 4 bases stayed unmatched. The CDR3 protein is CASSDRGFTEAFF. The CDR3 DNA reads as TGTGCCAGCAGTGACAGGGGTTTCACTGAAGCTTTCTTT.

The rearrangement uses TRBV6-5 and TRBJ2-7; a weak D match, TRBD2 (6 bases). The CDR3 totals 11 residues. V dropped 5 bases and J dropped 11 bases, with 13 bases sitting between them. Germline CDR1 and CDR2: MNHEY and SVGAGI. CDR3 coding DNA: TGTGCCAGCAGTGATCTAGCGCTCGAGTACTTC. Its protein is CASSDLALEYF.

The chain has TRBV7-6 and TRBJ2-1; no clear D gene. Germline V gives CDR1 SGHVS, CDR2 FNYEAQ. The V and J ends lost 2 bases and 3 bases respectively, with 8 bases between them. The CDR3 length is 14 residues. CDR3 loop: CASSLTALYNEQFF. For the CDR3, the DNA is TGTGCCAGCAGCTTAACGGCCCTCTACAATGAGCAGTTCTTC.

This clone was seen ten or more times. This chain joins TRBV5-4 and TRBJ2-5; unclear D gene. CDR1 and CDR2 (germline): SGHNT, YYREEE (reference sequence). Trimming left V 0 bases short and J 3 bases short, with 6 bases between. The CDR3 sequence is 13 residues long. The CDR3 nucleotides are TGTGCCAGCAGCTTGGCTTTCGAAGAGACCCAGTACTTC. It is translated as CASSLAFEETQYF.

This clone was counted between two and nine times. The chain links TRBV5-5 to TRBJ2-5, with D maybe TRBD1 (6 bases). The CDR3 totals 14 residues. Looked up from germline, CDR1 is SGHKS and CDR2 is YYEKEE (reference sequence). Deletions cut 4 bases from V and 4 bases from J, with 14 bases between. The CDR3 sequence is CASSRQQGSETQYF. For the CDR3, the DNA is TGTGCCAGCAGCCGGCAACAGGGTTCAGAGACCCAGTACTTC. Combining the CDR3 with reference TRBV5-5 and TRBJ2-5 gives the whole variable domain DAGVTQSPTHLIKTRGQQVTLRCSPISGHKSVSWYQQVLGQGPQFIFQYYEKEERGRGNFPDRFSARQFPNYSSELNVNALLLGDSALYLCASSRQQGSETQYFGPGTRLLVL.

This chain joins TRBV10-1 and TRBJ1-2; D is unresolved. V was cut by 0 bases and J by 3 bases, with 5 bases left in between. This CDR3 is built from 13 residues. Germline V gives CDR1 WNHNN, CDR2 SYGVQD (reference sequence). CDR3 sequence (DNA): TGCGCCAGCAGTGAGTCCGTCTACTATGGCTACACCTTC. It yields the protein CASSESVYYGYTF.

The chain employs TRBV10-1 and TRBJ2-5, with D perhaps TRBD2 (5 bases). Per the germline V gene, CDR1 is WNHNN and CDR2 is SYGVQD (reference sequence). Trimming shortened V by 6 bases and J by 2 bases, and 13 bases separated the two germline ends. The CDR3 runs 14 residues. The CDR3 sequence is CASSPTTGQETQYF. The DNA for the CDR3 is TGCGCCAGCAGCCCCACGACGGGGCAAGAGACCCAGTACTTC.

V and J are TRBV5-5 and TRBJ2-1; TRBD2 matches 11 bases. In germline, CDR1 is SGHKS, CDR2 YYEKEE (reference sequence). CDR3 size: 15 residues. V lost 3 bases to trimming and J lost 7 bases; unmatched junction nucleotides: 6. The CDR3 coding sequence is TGTGCCAGCAGCTCACTAGCGGGAGAGGGAAATGAGCAGTTCTTC. It encodes CASSSLAGEGNEQFF.

V usage is TRBV25-1 and J usage is TRBJ1-5, with 7 bases that match TRBD1. V was clipped by 3 bases and J by 5 bases; unmatched bases: 13. The germline gives CDR1 MGHDK, CDR2 SYGVNS. The CDR3 has 17 amino acids. The CDR3 DNA reads TGTGCCAGCAGTGATGGGACAGACCAGTGGGGAGATCAGCCCCAGCATTTT. It translates to CASSDGTDQWGDQPQHF.

This chain links TRBV5-1 with TRBJ2-3; D gene ambiguous. Trimming pared 4 bases from V and 5 bases from J, leaving 17 bases between. Germline CDR1 and CDR2: SGHRS and YFSETQ. CDR3 length equals 15 residues. CDR3 protein: CASSPRPPTLDTQYF. The CDR3 DNA is TGCGCCAGCAGCCCTCGACCACCAACGTTAGATACGCAGTATTTT.

This rearrangement joins TRBV10-3 to TRBJ2-5; 13 bases fit TRBD2. The V gene's germline CDR1 is ENHRY and CDR2 SYGVKD. The V gene end was trimmed by 6 bases and the J gene end by 4 bases; junction bases not matched to a gene: 14. This CDR3 spans 18 amino acids. CDR3 protein: CAISTGTSGNGLRETQYF. Here the CDR3 DNA reads TGTGCCATCAGCACCGGGACTAGCGGGAACGGGTTGAGAGAGACCCAGTACTTC.

This clone was detected only a few times. DNA for the CDR3: TGTGCCAGCAGCAAACAAAAAGCGATCCAGGGGATGGAGACCCAGTACTTC. Amino acids: CASSKQKAIQGMETQYF. The gene calls are TRBV7-9 and TRBJ2-5; tentatively, D is TRBD1 (6 bases). Trimming took 5 bases from V and 5 from J, leaving 24 bases between them. Germline V gene data show CDR1 as SEHNR and CDR2 as FQNEAQ (reference sequence). The CDR3 runs 17 residues.